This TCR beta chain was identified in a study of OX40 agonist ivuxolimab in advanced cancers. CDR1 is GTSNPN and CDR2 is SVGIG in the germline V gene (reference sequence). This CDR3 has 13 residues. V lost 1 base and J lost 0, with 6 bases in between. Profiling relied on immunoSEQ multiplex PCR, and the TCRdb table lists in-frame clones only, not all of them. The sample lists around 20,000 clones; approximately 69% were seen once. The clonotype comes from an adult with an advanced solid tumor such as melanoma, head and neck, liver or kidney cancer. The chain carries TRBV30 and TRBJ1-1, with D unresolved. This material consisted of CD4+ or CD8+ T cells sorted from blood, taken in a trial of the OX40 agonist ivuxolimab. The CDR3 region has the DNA TGTGCCTGGAGTGAGGCCATGAACACTGAAGCTTTCTTT. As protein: CAWSEAMNTEAFF.